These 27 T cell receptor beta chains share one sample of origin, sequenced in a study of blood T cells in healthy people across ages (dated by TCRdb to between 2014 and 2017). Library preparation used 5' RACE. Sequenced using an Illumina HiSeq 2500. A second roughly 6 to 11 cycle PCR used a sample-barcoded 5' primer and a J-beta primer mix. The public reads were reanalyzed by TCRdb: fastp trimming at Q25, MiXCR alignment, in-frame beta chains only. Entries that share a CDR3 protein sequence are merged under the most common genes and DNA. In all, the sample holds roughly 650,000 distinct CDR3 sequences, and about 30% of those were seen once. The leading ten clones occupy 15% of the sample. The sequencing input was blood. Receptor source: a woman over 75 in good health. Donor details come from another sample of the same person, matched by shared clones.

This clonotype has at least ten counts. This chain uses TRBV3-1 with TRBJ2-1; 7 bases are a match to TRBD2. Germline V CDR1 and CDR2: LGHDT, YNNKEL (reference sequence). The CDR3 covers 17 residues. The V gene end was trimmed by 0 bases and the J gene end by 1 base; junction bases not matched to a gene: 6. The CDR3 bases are TGTGCCAGCAGCCAAGATTGGGGGGGGTCTTCCTACAATGAGCAGTTCTTC. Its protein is CASSQDWGGSSYNEQFF.

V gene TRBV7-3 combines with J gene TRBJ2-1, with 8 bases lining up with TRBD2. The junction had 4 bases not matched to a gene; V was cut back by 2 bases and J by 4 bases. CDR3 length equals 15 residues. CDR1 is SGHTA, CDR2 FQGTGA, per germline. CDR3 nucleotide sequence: TGTGCCAGCAGCTTAGGGCGGGGGGTTTACAATGAGCAGTTCTTC. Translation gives CASSLGRGVYNEQFF. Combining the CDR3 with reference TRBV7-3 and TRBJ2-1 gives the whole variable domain GAGVSQTPSNKVTEKGKYVELRCDPISGHTALYWYRQSLGQGPEFLIYFQGTGAADDSGLPNDRFFAVRPEGSVSTLKIQRTERGDSAVYLCASSLGRGVYNEQFFGPGTRLTVL.

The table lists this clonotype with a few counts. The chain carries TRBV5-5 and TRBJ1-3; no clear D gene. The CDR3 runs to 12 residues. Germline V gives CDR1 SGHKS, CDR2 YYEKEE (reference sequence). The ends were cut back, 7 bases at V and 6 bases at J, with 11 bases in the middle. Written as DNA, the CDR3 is TGTGCCAGCTCGGAGGGAGTAAACACCATATATTTT. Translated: CASSEGVNTIYF.

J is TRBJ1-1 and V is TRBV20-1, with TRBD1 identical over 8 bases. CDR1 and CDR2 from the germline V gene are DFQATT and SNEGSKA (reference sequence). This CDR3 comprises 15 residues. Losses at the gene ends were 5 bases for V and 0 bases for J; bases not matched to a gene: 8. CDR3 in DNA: TGCAGTGCTTCTCCAGGGGGCAAGATGAACACTGAAGCTTTCTTT. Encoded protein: CSASPGGKMNTEAFF.

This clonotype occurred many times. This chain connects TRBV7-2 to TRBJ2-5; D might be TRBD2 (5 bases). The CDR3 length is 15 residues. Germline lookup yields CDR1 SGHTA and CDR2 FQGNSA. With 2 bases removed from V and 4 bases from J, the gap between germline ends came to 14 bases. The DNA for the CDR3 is TGTGCCAGCAGCTTACAGCGACGGGGTGGAGAGACCCAGTACTTC. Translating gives CASSLQRRGGETQYF.

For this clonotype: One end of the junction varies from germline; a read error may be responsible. The CDR3 sequence: CTSGRHNSPPHF. CDR3 coding DNA: TGTACCAGCGGACGGCATAATTCACCCCCCCACTTT. This chain connects TRBV6-5 to TRBJ1-6; D is undetermined. Germline CDR1 reads MNHEY; CDR2 reads SVGAGI. This CDR3 has 12 amino acids.

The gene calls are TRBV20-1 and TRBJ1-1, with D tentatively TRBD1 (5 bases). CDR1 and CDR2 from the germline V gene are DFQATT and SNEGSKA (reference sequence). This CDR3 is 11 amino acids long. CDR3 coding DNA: TGCACGGGACGCCTGAACACTGAAGCTTTCTTT. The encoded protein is CTGRLNTEAFF.

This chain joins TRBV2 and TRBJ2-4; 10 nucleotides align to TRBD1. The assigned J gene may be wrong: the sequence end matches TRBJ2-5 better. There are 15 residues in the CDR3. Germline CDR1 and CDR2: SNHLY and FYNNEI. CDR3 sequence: CASSSDRGLGETQYF. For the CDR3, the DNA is TGTGCCAGCAGTTCCGACAGGGGGCTTGGGGAGACCCAGTACTTC.

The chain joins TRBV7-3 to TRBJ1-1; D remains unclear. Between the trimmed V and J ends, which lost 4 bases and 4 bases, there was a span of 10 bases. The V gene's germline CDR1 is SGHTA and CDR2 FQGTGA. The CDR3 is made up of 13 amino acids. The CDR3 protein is CASSYAVGTEAFF. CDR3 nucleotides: TGTGCCAGCAGCTACGCGGTAGGCACTGAAGCTTTCTTT.

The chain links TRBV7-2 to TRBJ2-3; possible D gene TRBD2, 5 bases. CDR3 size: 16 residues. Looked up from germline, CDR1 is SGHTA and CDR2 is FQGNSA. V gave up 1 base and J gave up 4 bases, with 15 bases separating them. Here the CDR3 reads CASSLGSGIGSDTQYF. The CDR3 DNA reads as TGTGCCAGCAGCTTAGGGTCGGGAATTGGCTCAGATACGCAGTATTTT.

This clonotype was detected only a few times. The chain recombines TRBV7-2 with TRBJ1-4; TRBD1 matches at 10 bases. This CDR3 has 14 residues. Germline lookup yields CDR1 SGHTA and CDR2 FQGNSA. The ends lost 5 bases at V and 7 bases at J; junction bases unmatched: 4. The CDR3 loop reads CASSTGTGVEKLFF. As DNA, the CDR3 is TGTGCCAGCAGCACCGGGACAGGGGTTGAAAAACTGTTTTTT.

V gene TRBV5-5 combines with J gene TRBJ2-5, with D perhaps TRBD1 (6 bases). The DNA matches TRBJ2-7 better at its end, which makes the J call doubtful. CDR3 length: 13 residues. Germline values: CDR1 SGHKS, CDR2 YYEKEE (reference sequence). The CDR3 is CASRPSTGFEQYF. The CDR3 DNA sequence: TGTGCCAGCAGACCATCTACAGGGTTCGAGCAGTACTTC.

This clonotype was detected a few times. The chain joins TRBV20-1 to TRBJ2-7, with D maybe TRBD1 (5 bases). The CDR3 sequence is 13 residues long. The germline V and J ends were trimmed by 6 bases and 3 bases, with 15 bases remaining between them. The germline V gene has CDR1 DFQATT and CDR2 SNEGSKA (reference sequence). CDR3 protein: CSAYHDRDYEQYF. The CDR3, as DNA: TGCAGTGCCTACCATGACAGAGACTACGAGCAGTACTTC.

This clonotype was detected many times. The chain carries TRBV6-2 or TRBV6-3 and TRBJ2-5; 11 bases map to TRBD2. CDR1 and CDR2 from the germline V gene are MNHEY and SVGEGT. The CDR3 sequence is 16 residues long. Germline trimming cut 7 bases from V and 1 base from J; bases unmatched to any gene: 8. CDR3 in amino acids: CASKPSGGTFQETQYF. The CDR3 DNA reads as TGTGCCAGCAAACCTAGCGGGGGGACCTTCCAAGAGACCCAGTACTTC.

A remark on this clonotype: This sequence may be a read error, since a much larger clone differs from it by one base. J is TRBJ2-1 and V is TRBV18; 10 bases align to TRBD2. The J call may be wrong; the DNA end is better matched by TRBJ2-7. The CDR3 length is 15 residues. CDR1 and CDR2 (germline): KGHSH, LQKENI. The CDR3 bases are TGTGCCAGCTCAGCACCTAGCGGGGGAAACAATGAGCAGTACTTC. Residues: CASSAPSGGNNEQYF.

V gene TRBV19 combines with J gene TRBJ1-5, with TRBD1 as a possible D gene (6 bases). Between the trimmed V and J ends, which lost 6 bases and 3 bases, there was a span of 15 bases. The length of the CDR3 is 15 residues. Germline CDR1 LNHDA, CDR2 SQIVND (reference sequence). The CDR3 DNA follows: TGTGCCAGTAGGGAGGGGGGCGCCCTCAATCAGCCCCAGCATTTT. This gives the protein CASREGGALNQPQHF.

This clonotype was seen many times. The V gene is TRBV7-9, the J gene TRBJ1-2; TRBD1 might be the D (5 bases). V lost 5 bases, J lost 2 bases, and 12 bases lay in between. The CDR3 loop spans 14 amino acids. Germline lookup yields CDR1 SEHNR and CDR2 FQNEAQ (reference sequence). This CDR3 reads CASSGSQENYGYTF. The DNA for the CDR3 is TGTGCCAGCAGCGGCTCACAGGAGAACTATGGCTACACCTTC.

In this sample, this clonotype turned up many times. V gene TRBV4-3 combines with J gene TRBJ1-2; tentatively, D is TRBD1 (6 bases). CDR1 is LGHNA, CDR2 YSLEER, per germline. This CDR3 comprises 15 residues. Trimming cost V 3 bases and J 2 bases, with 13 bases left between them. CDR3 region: CASSQGQTRNYGYTF. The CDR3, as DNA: TGCGCCAGCAGCCAGGGACAAACTCGCAACTATGGCTACACCTTC.

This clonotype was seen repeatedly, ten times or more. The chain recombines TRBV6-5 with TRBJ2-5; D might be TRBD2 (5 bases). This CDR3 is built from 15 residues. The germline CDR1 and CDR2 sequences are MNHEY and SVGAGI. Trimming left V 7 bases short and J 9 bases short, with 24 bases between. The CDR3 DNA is TGTGCCAGCAACCAACTAGGGCGCCCGACTCCCGCCCAGTACTTC. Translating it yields CASNQLGRPTPAQYF.

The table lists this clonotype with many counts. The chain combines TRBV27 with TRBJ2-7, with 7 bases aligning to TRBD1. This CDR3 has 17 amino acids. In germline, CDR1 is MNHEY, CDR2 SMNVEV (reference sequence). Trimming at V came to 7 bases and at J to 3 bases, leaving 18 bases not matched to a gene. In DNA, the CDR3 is TGTGCCAGCACGTCCACAAGGACAGGCAGGACCATCTACGAGCAGTACTTC. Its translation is CASTSTRTGRTIYEQYF.

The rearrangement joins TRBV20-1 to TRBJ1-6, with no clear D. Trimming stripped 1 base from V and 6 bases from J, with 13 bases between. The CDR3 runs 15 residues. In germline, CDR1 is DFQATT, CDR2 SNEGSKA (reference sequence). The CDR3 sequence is CSARGSRPVNSPLHF. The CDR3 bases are TGCAGTGCTAGAGGGAGCCGACCGGTTAATTCACCCCTCCACTTT.

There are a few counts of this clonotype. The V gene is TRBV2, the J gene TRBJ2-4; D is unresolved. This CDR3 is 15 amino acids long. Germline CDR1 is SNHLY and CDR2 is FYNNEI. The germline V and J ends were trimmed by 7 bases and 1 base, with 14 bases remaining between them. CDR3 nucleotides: TGTGCCAGCACCACCCAAAGCCGGGCCAAAAACATTCAGTACTTC. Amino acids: CASTTQSRAKNIQYF. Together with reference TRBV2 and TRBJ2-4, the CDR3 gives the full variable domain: EPEVTQTPSHQVTQMGQEVILRCVPISNHLYFYWYRQILGQKVEFLVSFYNNEISEKSEIFDDQFSVERPDGSNFTLKIRSTKLEDSAMYFCASTTQSRAKNIQYFGAGTRLSVL.

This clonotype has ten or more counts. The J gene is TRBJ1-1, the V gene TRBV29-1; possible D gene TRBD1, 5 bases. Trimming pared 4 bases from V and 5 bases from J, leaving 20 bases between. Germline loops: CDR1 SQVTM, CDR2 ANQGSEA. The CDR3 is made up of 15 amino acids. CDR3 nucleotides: TGCAGCGTTGTGGTTATTGGGACGGCAGGTACTGAAGCTTTCTTT. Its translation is CSVVVIGTAGTEAFF.

In DNA, the CDR3 is TGTGCCAGCAGCTTAGCCGGAGGGGCCATCTCTGGAAACACCATATATTTT. As protein: CASSLAGGAISGNTIYF. This chain links TRBV7-2 with TRBJ1-3; TRBD1 might be the D (5 bases). In germline, CDR1 is SGHTA, CDR2 FQGNSA. The V gene lost 0 bases and the J gene lost 0 bases, with 12 bases spanning the gap. The CDR3 contains 17 residues.

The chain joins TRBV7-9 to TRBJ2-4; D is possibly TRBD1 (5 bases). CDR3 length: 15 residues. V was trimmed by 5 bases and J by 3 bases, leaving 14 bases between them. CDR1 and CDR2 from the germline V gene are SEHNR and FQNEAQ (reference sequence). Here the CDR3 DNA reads TGTGCCAGCAGCCCTCCAGGGAATAGCAAAAACATTCAGTACTTC. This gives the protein CASSPPGNSKNIQYF.

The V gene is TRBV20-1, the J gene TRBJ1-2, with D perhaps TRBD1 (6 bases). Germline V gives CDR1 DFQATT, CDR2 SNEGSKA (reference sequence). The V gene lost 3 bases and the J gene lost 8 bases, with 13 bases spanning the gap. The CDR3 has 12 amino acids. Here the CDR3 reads CSASPGQYGYTF. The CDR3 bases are TGCAGTGCTAGTCCTGGACAGTACGGCTACACCTTC.

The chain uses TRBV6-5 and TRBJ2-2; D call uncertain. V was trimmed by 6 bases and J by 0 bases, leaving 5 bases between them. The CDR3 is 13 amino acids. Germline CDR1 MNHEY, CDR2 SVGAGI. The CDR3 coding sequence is TGTGCCAGCAGAGGCGCGAACACCGGGGAGCTGTTTTTT. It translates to CASRGANTGELFF.